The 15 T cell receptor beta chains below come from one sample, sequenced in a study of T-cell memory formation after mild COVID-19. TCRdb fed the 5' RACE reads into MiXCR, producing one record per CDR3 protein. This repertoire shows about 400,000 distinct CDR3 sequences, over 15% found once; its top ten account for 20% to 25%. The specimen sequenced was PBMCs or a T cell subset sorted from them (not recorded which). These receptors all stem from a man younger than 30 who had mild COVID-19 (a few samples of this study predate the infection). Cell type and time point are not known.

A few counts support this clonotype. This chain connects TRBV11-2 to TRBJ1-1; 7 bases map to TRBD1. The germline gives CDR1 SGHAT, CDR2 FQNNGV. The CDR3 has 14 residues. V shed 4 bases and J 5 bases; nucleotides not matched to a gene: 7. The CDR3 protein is CASSSTGDRTEAFF. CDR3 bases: TGTGCCAGCAGCTCCACAGGGGATCGGACTGAAGCTTTCTTT. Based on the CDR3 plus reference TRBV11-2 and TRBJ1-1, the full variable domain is EAGVAQSPRYKIIEKRQSVAFWCNPISGHATLYWYQQILGQGPKLLIQFQNNGVVDDSQLPKDRFSAERLKGVDSTLKIQPAKLEDSAVYLCASSSTGDRTEAFFGQGTRLTVV.

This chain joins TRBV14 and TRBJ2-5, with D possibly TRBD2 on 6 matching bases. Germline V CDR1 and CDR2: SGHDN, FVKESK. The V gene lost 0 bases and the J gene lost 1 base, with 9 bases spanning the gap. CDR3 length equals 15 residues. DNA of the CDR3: TGTGCCAGCAGCCAAGACCGGGGGTTCCAAGAGACCCAGTACTTC. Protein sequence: CASSQDRGFQETQYF.

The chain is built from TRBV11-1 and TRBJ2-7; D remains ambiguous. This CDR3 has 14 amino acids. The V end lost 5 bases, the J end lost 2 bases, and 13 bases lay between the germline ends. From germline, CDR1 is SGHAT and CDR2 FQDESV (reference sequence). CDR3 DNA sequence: TGTGCCAGCAGCAAAACCGTGGGCCCCTACGAGCAGTACGTC. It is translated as CASSKTVGPYEQYV.

CDR3 nucleotides: TGTGCCAGCAGCGCAGCGACCGGGGACAGGGGTCTGTACGAGCAGTACGTC. Residues: CASSAATGDRGLYEQYV. The chain recombines TRBV7-3 with TRBJ2-7, with 10 bases lining up with TRBD1. The V gene end was trimmed by 5 bases and the J gene end by 4 bases; junction bases not matched to a gene: 14. Germline values: CDR1 SGHTA, CDR2 FQGTGA. This CDR3 spans 17 amino acids.

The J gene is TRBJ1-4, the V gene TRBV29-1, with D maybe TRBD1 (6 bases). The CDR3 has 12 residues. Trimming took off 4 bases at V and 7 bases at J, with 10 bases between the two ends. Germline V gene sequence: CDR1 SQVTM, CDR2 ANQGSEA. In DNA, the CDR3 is TGCAGCGTTGGGGGACATCTTGAAAAACTGTTTTTT. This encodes CSVGGHLEKLFF. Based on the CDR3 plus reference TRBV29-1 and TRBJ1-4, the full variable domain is SAVISQKPSRDICQRGTSLTIQCQVDSQVTMMFWYRQQPGQSLTLIATANQGSEATYESGFVIDKFPISRPNLTFSTLTVSNMSPEDSSIYLCSVGGHLEKLFFGSGTQLSVL.

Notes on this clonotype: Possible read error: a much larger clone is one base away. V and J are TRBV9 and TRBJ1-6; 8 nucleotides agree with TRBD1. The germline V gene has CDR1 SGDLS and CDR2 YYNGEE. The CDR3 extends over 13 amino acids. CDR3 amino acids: CASSHRGDSHLHF. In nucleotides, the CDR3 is TGTGCCAGCAGCCACAGGGGGGATTCACACCTCCACTTT.

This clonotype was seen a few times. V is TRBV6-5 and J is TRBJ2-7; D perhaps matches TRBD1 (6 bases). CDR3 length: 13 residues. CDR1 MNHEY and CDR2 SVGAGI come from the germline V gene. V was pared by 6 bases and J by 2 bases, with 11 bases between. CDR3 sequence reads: CASRGTGTYEQYF. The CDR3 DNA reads TGTGCCAGCAGGGGCACAGGGACCTACGAGCAGTACTTC.

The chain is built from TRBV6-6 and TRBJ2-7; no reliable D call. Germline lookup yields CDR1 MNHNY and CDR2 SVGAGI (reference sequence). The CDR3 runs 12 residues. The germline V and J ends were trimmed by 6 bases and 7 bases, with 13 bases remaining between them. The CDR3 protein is CASRAWSVEQYF. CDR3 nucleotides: TGTGCCAGCAGGGCTTGGTCTGTGGAGCAGTACTTC.

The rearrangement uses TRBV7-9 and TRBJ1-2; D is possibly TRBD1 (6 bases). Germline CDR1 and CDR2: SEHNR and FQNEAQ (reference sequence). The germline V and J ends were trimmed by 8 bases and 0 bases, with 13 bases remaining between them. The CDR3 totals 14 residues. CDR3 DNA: TGTGCCAGCGGTTCTTACAGGGCTAACTATGGCTACACCTTC. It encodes CASGSYRANYGYTF.

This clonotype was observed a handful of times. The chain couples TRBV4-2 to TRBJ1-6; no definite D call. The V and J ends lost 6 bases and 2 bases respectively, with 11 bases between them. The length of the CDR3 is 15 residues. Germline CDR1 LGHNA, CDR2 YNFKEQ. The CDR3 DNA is TGTGCCAGCAGGGCAGGCGAACCCTATAATTCACCCCTCCACTTT. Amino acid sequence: CASRAGEPYNSPLHF.

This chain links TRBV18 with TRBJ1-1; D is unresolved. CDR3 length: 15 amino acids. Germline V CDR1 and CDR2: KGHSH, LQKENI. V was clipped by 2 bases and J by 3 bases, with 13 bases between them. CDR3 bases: TGTGCCAGCTCACCAGTATGGTTGGAGGACACTGAAGCTTTCTTT. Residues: CASSPVWLEDTEAFF.

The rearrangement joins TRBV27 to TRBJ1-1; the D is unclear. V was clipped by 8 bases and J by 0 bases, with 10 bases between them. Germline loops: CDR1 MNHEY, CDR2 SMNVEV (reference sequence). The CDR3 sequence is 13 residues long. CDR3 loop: CASSRKMNTEAFF. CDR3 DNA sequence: TGTGCCAGCTCTAGAAAAATGAACACTGAAGCTTTCTTT.

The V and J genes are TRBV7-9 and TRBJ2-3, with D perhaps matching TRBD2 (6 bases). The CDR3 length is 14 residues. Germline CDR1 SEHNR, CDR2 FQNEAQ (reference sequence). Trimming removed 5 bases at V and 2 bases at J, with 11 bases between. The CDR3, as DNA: TGTGCCAGCAGCCGGGACTCCCACACAGATACGCAGTATTTT. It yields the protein CASSRDSHTDTQYF.

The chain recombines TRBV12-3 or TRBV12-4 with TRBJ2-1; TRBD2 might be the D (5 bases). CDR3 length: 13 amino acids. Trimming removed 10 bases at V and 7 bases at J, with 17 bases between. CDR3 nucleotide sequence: TGTGCCACCCAAGCGGAACCCAGTAATGAGCAGTTCTTC. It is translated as CATQAEPSNEQFF.

CDR3 nucleotides: TGTGCCACCAGTGATCCTGCGGGGGTCACAGATACGCAGTATTTT. Protein: CATSDPAGVTDTQYF. V is TRBV24-1 and J is TRBJ2-3; 7 bases map to TRBD2. CDR1 KGHDR and CDR2 SFDVKD come from the germline V gene. V lost 3 bases, J lost 2 bases, and 4 bases stayed unmatched. The CDR3 is 15 amino acids.